One T cell receptor (beta chain) is described in this entry. Its antigen remains unidentified. Every bit of the isolated RNA underwent reverse transcription, so sequencing read expressed TCRB transcripts. Measured with immunoSEQ multiplex PCR; TCRdb has only the in-frame clones, and not every one. The sample contains 600,000 to 700,000 clones, 9.5% to 15% of which appear only once. Deletions cut 4 bases from V and 2 bases from J, with 7 bases between. Germline V gene sequence: CDR1 SGHTA, CDR2 FQGTGA. CDR3 length equals 13 residues. These data come from a study of beta chain features in type 1 diabetes. Every single donor gave one heparinised blood draw, and these averaged approximately 110 mL. Once sorted, every population was more than 95% pure. Overall study findings and caveats: Shorter TCRB CDR3s, moderately but significantly so, were found in Type 1 diabetes patients in all four CD4+ subsets. Healthy donors had naive, central memory and Treg TCRB repertoires that appeared less similar than those seen among patients.

The sample taken for sequencing was naive CD4+ T cells from blood. The clonotype was recovered from a man younger than 40 with type 1 diabetes. The chain couples TRBV7-3 to TRBJ2-3, with D perhaps TRBD1 (6 bases). DNA of the CDR3: TGTGCCAGCAGCTGGACAGCCACAGATACGCAGTATTTT. This sequence encodes CASSWTATDTQYF.